This T cell receptor beta chain was identified in a study of spatial heterogeneity in lung cancer. Study information: The authors sequenced available follow-up PBMC samples, taken a median of roughly 24 months after resection.

Noted time point: blood at routine non-recurrence follow-up after resection. Whole RNA, which was extracted from tumor, nontumor lung tissue or frozen PBMC, was sequenced without any cell sorting. Germline CDR1 and CDR2: SGHDT and YYEEEE. This CDR3 is built from 14 residues. Trimming cost V 4 bases and J 3 bases, with 14 bases left between them. TCRdb redid the calling of the 5' RACE reads with MiXCR, one entry per CDR3 protein. The sample contains 25,000 or so distinct CDR3 sequences, less than 6.5% of which appear only once. The sequence was collected from a female donor with early-stage non-small cell lung cancer. This material consisted of PBMCs, taken at follow-up. The genes are TRBV5-6 and TRBJ2-7; D possibly corresponds to TRBD1 (6 bases). CDR3 sequence: CASSRRTASYEQYF. The CDR3 coding sequence is TGTGCCAGCAGCAGGCGGACAGCGAGCTACGAGCAGTACTTC.